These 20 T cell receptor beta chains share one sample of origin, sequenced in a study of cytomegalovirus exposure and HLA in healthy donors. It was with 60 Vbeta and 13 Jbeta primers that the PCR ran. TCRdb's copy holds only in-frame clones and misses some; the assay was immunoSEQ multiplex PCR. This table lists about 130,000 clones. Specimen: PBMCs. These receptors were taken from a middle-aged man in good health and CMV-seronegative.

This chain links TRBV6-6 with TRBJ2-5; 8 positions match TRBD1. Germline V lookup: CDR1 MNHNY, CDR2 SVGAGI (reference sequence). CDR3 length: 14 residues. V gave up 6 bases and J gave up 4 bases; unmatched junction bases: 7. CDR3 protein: CASSSQGAGETQYF. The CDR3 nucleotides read TGTGCCAGCAGCTCTCAGGGGGCCGGAGAGACCCAGTACTTC.

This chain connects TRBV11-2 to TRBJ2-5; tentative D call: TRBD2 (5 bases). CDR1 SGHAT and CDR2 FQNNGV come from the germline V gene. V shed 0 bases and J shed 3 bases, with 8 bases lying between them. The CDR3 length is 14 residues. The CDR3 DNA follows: TGTGCCAGCAGCTTAGAACTAGGGAAAGAGACCCAGTACTTC. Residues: CASSLELGKETQYF.

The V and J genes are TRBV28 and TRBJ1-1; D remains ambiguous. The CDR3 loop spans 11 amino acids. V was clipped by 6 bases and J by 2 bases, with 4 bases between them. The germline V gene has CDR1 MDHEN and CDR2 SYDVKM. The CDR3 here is CASSFNTEAFF. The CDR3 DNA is TGTGCCAGCAGCTTCAACACTGAAGCTTTCTTT.

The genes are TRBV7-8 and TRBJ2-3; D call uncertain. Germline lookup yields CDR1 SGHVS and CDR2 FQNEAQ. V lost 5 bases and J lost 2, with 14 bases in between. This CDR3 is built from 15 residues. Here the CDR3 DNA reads TGTGCCAGCAGCCCGCTAAAGAAGTTCACAGATACGCAGTATTTT. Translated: CASSPLKKFTDTQYF.

The CDR3 protein is CASSSQTGSNYNEQFF. The CDR3 DNA follows: TGTGCCAGCAGCTCGCAGACGGGATCCAACTATAATGAGCAGTTCTTC. This chain connects TRBV13 to TRBJ2-1, with D possibly TRBD2 on 5 matching bases. Germline V gene lookup returns CDR1 PRHDT and CDR2 FYEKMQ (reference sequence). The CDR3 extends over 16 amino acids. Trimming stripped 4 bases from V and 7 bases from J, with 20 bases between.

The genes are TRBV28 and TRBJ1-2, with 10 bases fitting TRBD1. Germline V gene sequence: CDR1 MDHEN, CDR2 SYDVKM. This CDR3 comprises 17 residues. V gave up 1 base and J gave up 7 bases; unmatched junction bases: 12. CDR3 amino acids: CASSLSGQGRKGTGYTF. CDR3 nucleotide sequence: TGTGCCAGCAGTTTATCGGGACAGGGGAGGAAGGGGACTGGCTACACCTTC.

The CDR3: CASSLSGTSGRGEQFF. CDR3 bases: TGTGCCAGCAGCTTGTCCGGGACTAGCGGGAGGGGTGAGCAGTTCTTC. V is TRBV7-9 and J is TRBJ2-1, with 16 nucleotides matching TRBD2. Germline V gene data show CDR1 as SEHNR and CDR2 as FQNEAQ (reference sequence). CDR3 size: 16 residues. V lost 3 bases, J lost 9 bases, and 5 bases stayed unmatched.

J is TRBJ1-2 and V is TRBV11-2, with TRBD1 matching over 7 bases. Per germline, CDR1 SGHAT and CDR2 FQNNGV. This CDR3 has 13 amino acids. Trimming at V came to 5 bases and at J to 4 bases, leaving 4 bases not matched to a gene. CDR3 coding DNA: TGTGCCAGCAGCGACCGGGACAGCTATGGCTACACCTTC. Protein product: CASSDRDSYGYTF.

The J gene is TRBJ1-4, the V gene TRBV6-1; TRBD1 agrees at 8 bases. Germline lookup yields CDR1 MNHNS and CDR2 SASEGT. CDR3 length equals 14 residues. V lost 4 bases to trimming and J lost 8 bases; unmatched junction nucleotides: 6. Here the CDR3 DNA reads TGTGCCAGCAGTGCCGGACAGGGAGGGGAAAAACTGTTTTTT. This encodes CASSAGQGGEKLFF.

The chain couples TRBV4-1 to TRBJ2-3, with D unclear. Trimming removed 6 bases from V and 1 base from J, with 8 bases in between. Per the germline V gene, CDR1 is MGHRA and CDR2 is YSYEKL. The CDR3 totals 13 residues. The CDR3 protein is CASRRSGTDTQYF. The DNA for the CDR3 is TGCGCCAGCAGGCGTAGTGGCACAGATACGCAGTATTTT.

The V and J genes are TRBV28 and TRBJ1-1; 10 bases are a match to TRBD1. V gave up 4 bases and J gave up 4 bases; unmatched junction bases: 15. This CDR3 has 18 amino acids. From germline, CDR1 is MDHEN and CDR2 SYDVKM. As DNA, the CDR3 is TGTGCCAGCAGTTCCTACTACGAAGACAGGGGGCGGGGCACTGAAGCTTTCTTT. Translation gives CASSSYYEDRGRGTEAFF.

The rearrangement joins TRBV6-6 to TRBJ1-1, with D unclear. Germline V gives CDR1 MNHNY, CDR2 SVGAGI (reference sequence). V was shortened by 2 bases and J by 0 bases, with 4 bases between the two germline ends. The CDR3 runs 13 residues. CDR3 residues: CASSYLVNTEAFF. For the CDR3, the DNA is TGTGCCAGCAGTTACCTAGTGAACACTGAAGCTTTCTTT.

The CDR3 nucleotides read TGTGCCAGCAGCGGGACAGGGACACTCCCGAAGTGGGGCACAGATACGCAGTATTTT. Translating gives CASSGTGTLPKWGTDTQYF. The gene calls are TRBV28 and TRBJ2-3; 9 positions match TRBD1. J gave up 1 base and V 6 bases, and 17 bases lay outside the gene matches. The germline gives CDR1 MDHEN, CDR2 SYDVKM. This CDR3 has 19 residues.

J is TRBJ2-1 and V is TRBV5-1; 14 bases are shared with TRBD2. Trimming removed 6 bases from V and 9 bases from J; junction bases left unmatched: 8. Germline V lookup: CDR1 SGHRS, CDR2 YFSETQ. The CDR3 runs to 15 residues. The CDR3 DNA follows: TGCGCCAGCAACAGACTAGCGGGAGGGGTCGGTGAGCAGTTCTTC. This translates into CASNRLAGGVGEQFF.

The CDR3 loop is CAISETVNTGELFF. The DNA of the CDR3 is TGTGCCATCAGTGAGACAGTGAACACCGGGGAGCTGTTTTTT. The gene calls are TRBV10-3 and TRBJ2-2; D is uncertain. V was pared by 2 bases and J by 1 base, with 5 bases between. The CDR3 is 14 amino acids. Germline V gene lookup returns CDR1 ENHRY and CDR2 SYGVKD.

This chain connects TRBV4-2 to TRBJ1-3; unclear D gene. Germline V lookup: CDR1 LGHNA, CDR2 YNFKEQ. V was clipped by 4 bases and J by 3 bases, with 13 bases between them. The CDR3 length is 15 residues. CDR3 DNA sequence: TGTGCCAGCAGCCTGGGCATAAGTGATGGAAACACCATATATTTT. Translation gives CASSLGISDGNTIYF.

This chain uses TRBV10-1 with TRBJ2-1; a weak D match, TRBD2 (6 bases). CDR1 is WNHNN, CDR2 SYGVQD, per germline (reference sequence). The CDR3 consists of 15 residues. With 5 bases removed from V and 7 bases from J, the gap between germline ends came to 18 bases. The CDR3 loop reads CASSSYAGPWNEQFF. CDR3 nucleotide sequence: TGCGCCAGCAGTTCCTATGCGGGGCCTTGGAATGAGCAGTTCTTC.

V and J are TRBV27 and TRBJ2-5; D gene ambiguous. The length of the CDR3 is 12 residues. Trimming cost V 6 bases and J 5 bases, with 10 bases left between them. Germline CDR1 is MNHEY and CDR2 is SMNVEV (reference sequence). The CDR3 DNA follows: TGTGCCAGCAGACAACCTTTGGAGACCCAGTACTTC. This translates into CASRQPLETQYF.

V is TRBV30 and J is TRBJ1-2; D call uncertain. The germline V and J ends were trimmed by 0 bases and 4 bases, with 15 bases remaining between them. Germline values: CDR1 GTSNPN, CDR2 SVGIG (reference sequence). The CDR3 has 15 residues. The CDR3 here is CAWSVIYGASYGYTF. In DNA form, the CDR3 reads TGTGCCTGGAGTGTAATATACGGCGCTAGCTATGGCTACACCTTC.

This CDR3 reads CATSRVSSFSANEQFF. The CDR3 DNA reads TGTGCCACCAGCAGAGTATCCTCCTTTAGTGCTAATGAGCAGTTCTTC. The chain is built from TRBV15 and TRBJ2-1; D gene unclear. The CDR3 covers 16 residues. Looked up from germline, CDR1 is LNHNV and CDR2 is YYDKDF (reference sequence). Trimming shortened V by 1 base and J by 7 bases, and 17 bases separated the two germline ends.